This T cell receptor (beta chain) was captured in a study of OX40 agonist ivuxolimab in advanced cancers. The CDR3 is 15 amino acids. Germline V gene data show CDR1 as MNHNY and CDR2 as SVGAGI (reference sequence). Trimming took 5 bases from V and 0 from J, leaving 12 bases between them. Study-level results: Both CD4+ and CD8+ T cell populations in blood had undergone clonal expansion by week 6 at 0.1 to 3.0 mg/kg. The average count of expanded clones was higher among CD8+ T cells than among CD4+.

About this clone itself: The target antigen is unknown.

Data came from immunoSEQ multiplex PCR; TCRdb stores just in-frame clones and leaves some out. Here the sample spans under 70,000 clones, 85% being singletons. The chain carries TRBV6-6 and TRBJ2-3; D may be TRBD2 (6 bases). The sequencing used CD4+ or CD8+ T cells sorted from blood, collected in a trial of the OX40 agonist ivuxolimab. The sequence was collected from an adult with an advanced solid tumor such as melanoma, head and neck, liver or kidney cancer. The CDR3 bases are TGTGCCAGCAGTCGGAGGGGACCGAGCACAGATACGCAGTATTTT. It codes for CASSRRGPSTDTQYF.